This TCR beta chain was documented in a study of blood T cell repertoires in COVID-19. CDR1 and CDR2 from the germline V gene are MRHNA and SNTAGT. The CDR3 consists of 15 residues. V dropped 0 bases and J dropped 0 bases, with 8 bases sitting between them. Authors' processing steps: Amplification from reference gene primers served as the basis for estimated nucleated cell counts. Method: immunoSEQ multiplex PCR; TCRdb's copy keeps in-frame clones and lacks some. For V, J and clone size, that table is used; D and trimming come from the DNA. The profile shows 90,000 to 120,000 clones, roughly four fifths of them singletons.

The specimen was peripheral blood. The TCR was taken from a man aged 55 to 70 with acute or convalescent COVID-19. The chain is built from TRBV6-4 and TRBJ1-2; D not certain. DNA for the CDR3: TGTGCCAGCAGTGACTCTACAGCAGCTAACTATGGCTACACCTTC. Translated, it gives CASSDSTAANYGYTF.